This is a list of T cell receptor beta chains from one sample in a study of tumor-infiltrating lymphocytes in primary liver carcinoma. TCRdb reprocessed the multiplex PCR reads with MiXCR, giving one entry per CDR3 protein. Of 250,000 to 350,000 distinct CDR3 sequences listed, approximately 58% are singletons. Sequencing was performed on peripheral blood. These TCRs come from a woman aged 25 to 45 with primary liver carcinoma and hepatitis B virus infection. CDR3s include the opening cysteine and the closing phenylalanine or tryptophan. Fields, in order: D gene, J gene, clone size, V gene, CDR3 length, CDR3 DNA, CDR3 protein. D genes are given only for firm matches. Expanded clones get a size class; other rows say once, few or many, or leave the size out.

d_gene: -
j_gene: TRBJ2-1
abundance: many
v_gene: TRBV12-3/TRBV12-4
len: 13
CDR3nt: TGTGCCAGCAGTTTACAGTTGGGTATTGAGCAGTTCTTC
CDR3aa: CASSLQLGIEQFF

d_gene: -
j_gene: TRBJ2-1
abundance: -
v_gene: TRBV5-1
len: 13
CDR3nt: TGCGCCAGCAGCTTGGTAGGCGGGTCTGAGCAGTTCTTC
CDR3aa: CASSLVGGSEQFF

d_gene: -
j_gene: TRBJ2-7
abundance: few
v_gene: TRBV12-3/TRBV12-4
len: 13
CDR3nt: TGTGCCAGCAGGAGGGTTGACGGCTACGAGCAGTACTTC
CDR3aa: CASRRVDGYEQYF

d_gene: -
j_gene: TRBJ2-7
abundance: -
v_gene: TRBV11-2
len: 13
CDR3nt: TGTGTCAGCAGCTCTAGCGTTACCTACGGGCAGTACTTC
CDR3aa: CVSSSSVTYGQYF

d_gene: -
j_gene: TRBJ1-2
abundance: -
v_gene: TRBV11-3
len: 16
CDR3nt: TGTGCCAGCAGCCACAACGGACAGTCCTCTAATTATGGCTACACCTTC
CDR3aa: CASSHNGQSSNYGYTF

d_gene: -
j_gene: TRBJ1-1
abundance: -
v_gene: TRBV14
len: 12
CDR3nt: TGTACCAGCAGCCAACCAAAGGGACACGCTTTCTTT
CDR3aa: CTSSQPKGHAFF

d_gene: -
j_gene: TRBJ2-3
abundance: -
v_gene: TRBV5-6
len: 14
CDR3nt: TGTGCCAGCAGCACAGGACAGACCACAGATACGCAGTATTTT
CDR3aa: CASSTGQTTDTQYF

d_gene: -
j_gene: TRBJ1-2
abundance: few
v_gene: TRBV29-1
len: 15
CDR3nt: TGCAGCGTTACCGGGACGGTCGTTACTAACTATGACTACACCTTC
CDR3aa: CSVTGTVVTNYDYTF

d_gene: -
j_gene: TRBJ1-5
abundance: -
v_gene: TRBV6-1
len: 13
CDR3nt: TGTGCCAGCAGTCGACGGCCCAATCAGCCTCAGCATTTT
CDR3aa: CASSRRPNQPQHF

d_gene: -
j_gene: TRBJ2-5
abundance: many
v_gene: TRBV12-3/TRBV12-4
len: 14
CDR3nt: TGTGCCAGCAGTTTAAGGGGGAATGGAGAGACCCAGTACTTC
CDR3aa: CASSLRGNGETQYF

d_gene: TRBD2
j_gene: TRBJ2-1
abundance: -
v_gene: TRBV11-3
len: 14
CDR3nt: TGTGCCAGCAGCCAAGATGGGGGGGGGAATGAACAGTCCTTC
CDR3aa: CASSQDGGGNEQSF

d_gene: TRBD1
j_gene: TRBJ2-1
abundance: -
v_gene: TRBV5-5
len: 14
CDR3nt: TGTGCCAGCAGCCCTGATGGACAGGGCAATGGGCAGTTCTTC
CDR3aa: CASSPDGQGNGQFF

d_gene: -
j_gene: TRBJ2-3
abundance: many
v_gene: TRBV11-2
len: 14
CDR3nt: TGTGCCAGCAGTAAGAGCCCTAGCACAGATACGCAGTATTTT
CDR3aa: CASSKSPSTDTQYF

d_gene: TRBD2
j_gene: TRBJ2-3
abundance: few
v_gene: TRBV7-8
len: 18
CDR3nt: TGTGCCAGCAGCCTAAAGTTGGGAGCGGGAGAAAGCACAGATACGCAGTATTTT
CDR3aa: CASSLKLGAGESTDTQYF

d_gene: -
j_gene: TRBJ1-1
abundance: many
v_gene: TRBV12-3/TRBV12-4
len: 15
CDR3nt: TGTGCCAGCAGCCCCTTCAGGGTTGGGAACACTGAAGCTTTCTTT
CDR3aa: CASSPFRVGNTEAFF

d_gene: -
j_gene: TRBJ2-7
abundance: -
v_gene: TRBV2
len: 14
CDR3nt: TGTGCCAGCAGTGCTGAAGCGGAGTACTACGAGCAGTACTTC
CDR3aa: CASSAEAEYYEQYF

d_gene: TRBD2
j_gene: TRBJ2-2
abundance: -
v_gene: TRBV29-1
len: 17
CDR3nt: TGCAGCGCCCGCAATCAGGTAGCGGGGCCGAACACCGGGGAGCTGGTTTTT
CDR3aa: CSARNQVAGPNTGELVF

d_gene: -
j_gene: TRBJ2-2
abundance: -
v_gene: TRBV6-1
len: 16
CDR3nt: TGTGCCAGCATAGGTTGGATCGCAGTCAACACCGGGGAGCTGTTTTTT
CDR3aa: CASIGWIAVNTGELFF

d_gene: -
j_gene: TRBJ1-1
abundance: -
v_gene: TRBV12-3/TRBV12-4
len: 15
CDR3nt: TGTGCCAGCAGTCTGACCACAGGGTTGAACACTGAAGCTTTCTTT
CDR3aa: CASSLTTGLNTEAFF

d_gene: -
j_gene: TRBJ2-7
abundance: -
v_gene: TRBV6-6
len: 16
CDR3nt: TGTGCCAGCAGTTACCCGCGTAACCCAGGGAGAGACGAGCAGTACTTC
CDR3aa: CASSYPRNPGRDEQYF

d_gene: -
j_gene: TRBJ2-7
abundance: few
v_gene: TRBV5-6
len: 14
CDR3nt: TGTGCCAGCAGCCCCACCGGGACGACCTACGAGCAGTACTTC
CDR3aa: CASSPTGTTYEQYF

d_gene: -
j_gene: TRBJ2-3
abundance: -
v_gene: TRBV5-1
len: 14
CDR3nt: TGCGCCAGCAGCTTCAGCTTAGCCACAGATACGCAGTATTTT
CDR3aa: CASSFSLATDTQYF

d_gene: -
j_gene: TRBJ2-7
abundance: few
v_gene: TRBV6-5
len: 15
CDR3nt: TGTGCCAGCAGGCAAAACCGGGACGGACCCTACGAGCAGTACTTC
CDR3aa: CASRQNRDGPYEQYF

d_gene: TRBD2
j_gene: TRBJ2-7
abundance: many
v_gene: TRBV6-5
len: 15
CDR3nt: TGTGCCAGCAGTTACGGTGGACTAGCGGGAGACGAGCAGTACTTC
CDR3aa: CASSYGGLAGDEQYF

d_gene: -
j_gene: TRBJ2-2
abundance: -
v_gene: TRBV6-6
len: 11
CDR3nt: TGTGCCAGCAGTTACGCTGGGGAGCTGTTTTTT
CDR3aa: CASSYAGELFF

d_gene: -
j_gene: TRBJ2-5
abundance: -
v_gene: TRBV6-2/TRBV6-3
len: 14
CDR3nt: TGTGCCAGCACCCAGGACGCGGTCCAAGAGACCAAGTACTTC
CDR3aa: CASTQDAVQETKYF

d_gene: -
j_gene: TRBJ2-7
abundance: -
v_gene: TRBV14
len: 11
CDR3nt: TGCGCCAGCAATCGGATGTACAAGCAGTACTTC
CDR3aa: CASNRMYKQYF

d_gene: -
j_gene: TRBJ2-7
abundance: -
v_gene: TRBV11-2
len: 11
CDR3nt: TGTGCCAGCAGCATAAGCTACGAGCAGCACTTC
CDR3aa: CASSISYEQHF

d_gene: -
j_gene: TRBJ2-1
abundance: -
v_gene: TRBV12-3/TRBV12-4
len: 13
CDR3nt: TGTGCCAGCAGTTTAGTCAACGGCCATGAGCAGTTCTTC
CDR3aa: CASSLVNGHEQFF